This T cell receptor beta chain was sequenced in a study of T cell responses to AZD1222 COVID-19 vaccine. Study-wide points: The donor group comprised mostly white British people and more females; the analysis possibly underestimated clonal diversity.

There are 14 residues in the CDR3. Per germline, CDR1 SGDLS and CDR2 YYNGEE. V was clipped by 4 bases and J by 2 bases, with 13 bases between them. In the case of this clone: Its antigen is still unknown.

Profiling relied on immunoSEQ multiplex PCR, and the TCRdb table lists in-frame clones only, not all of them. The sample includes tens of thousands of clones, roughly four fifths seen only once; the top ten take about 3.1%. The clonotype comes from an adult in good health. The chain has TRBV9 and TRBJ2-7, with a tentative D call TRBD1 (6 bases). The sample in question was peripheral blood, obtained on day 0 of AZD1222 vaccination. In nucleotides, the CDR3 is TGTGCCAGCAGCAGACAGGTCTCAACCTACGAGCAGTACTTC. Residues: CASSRQVSTYEQYF.